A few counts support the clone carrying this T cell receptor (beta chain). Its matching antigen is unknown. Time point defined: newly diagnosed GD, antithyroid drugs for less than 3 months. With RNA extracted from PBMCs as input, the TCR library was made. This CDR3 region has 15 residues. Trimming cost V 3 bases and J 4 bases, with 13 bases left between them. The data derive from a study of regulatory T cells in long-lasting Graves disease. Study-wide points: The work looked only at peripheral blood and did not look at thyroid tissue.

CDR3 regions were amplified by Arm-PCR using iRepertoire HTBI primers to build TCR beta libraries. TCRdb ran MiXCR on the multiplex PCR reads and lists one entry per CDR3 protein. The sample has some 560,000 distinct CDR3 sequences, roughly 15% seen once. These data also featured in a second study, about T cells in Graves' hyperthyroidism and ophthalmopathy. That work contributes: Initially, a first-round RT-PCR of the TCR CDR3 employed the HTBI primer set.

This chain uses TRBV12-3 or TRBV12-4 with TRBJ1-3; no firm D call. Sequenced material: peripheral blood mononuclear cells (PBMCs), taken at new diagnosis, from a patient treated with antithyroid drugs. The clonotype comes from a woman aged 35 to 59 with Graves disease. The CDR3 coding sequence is TGTGCCAGCAGTTTTGGCCAGATGAGAGGAAACACCATATATTTT. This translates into CASSFGQMRGNTIYF.